The TCR beta chain described here comes from a study of cytomegalovirus exposure and HLA in healthy donors. Study-level points and caveats: In a later analysis, CMV-associated beta chains were mostly HLA-associated, it appeared. Using a false discovery rate of 0.05, a later analysis showed that roughly 16,000 TCR beta sequences were associated with HLA alleles. There was a cluster of highly shared sequence variants that was likely a sequencing artifact.

Trimming took off 0 bases at V and 4 bases at J, with 7 bases between the two ends. Germline CDR1 and CDR2: MNHEY and SVGAGI. The CDR3 covers 14 residues. The PCR used 60 Vbeta and 13 Jbeta primers. Generated by immunoSEQ multiplex PCR, the TCRdb table keeps only in-frame clones and is missing some. This table has around 150,000 clones, roughly four fifths appearing once. Details on this clone: The antigen is unknown.

Sequenced input: PBMCs. The chain has TRBV6-5 and TRBJ2-1; no clear D. This TCR derives from a man aged 45-65 years in good health and CMV-seropositive. The CDR3, as DNA: TGTGCCAGCAGTTACTCTCTAGGTTACAATGAGCAGTTCTTC. It specifies CASSYSLGYNEQFF.